A single T cell receptor beta chain is shown here with its context. These data originate in a study of CD8 T cells in Susac syndrome. This CDR3 is built from 15 residues. The V gene lost 3 bases and the J gene lost 1 base, with 11 bases spanning the gap. In germline, CDR1 is KGHSH, CDR2 LQKENI. Reverse transcription of about 0.5 to 1 ug RNA was carried out with random hexamers. Coverage of TCR beta CDR3 amplification by immunoSEQ multiplex PCR extended to 54 Vbeta and 13 Jbeta. One entry per CDR3 protein results from TCRdb running MiXCR on the immunoSEQ multiplex PCR reads. Of around 150,000 distinct CDR3 sequences listed, approximately 96% were seen once; the top ten hold roughly 0.14%.

The clonotype comes from a human donor in good health. The chain recombines TRBV18 with TRBJ2-3; D is ambiguous. Sequenced material: CD4+ T cells from PBMCs. The CDR3 loop reads CASSPALGGTDTQYF. In nucleotides, the CDR3 is TGTGCCAGCTCACCGGCTTTGGGCGGCACAGATACGCAGTATTTT.